The source of this T cell receptor (beta chain) is a study of T cells in Graves' hyperthyroidism and ophthalmopathy. Lactation, pregnancy, other autoimmune disease or uncontrolled infection excluded patients. In the case of this clonotype: Its antigen is not known.

Study results and limitations: Blood also contained most expanded thyroid clonotypes above 0.001.

It was RNA transcripts that yielded the amplified TCR beta CDR3 regions. TCR CDR3 underwent first-round RT-PCR with the HTBI primer set. TCRdb analysed the multiplex PCR reads with MiXCR anew, one entry per CDR3 protein. The repertoire holds around 600,000 distinct CDR3 sequences, with around 14% as singletons. V trimming: 3 bases; J trimming: 7 bases; junction bases outside the gene matches: 3. CDR3 length equals 13 residues. CDR1 is SQVTM, CDR2 ANQGSEA, per germline. The chain links TRBV29-1 to TRBJ2-1, with 10 nucleotides matching TRBD1. The clonotype originates from a woman under 30 with Graves' ophthalmopathy. The sample taken for sequencing was blood. CDR3 sequence: CSVDGQGGNEQFF. Written as DNA, the CDR3 is TGCAGCGTTGACGGACAGGGGGGGAATGAGCAGTTCTTC.